This TCR beta chain was obtained from a study of blood T cell repertoires in COVID-19. On the study more broadly: The study drew acute and convalescent COVID-19 samples from the United States, Italy and Spain. T cells, B-cell-depleted T cells, or PBMCs provided the cDNA or gDNA that served as material.

Per the authors' pipeline: Reference gene primers were amplified, and this amplification served to estimate nucleated cell counts. Here immunoSEQ multiplex PCR was the method, and the copy in TCRdb shows in-frame clones only, minus some. D and trimming come from the DNA, and the V and J calls and clone size come from that table. Of around 120,000 clones in the sample, over 75% were seen once. This clone showed up just a few times. In germline, CDR1 is SGHVS, CDR2 FQNEAQ. V lost 1 base and J 7 bases, leaving 7 bases between the germline ends. The CDR3 runs 12 residues. Sample: peripheral blood. This clonotype was obtained from an elderly man with acute or convalescent COVID-19. The rearrangement joins TRBV7-8 to TRBJ1-1, with no clear D. The CDR3 spells CASSLGPYEAFF. CDR3 bases: TGTGCCAGCAGCTTAGGTCCTTATGAAGCTTTCTTT.